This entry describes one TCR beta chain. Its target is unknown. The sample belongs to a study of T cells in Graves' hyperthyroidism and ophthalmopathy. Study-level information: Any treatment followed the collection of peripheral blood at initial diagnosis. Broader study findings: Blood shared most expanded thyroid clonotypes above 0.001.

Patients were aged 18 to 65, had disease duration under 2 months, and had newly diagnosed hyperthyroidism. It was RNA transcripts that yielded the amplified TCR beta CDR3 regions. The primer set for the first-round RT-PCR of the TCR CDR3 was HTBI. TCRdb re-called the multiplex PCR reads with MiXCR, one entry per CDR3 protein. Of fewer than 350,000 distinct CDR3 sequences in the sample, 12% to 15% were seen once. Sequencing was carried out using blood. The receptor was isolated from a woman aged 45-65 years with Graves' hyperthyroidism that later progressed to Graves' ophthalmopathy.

The CDR3: CASSPEGRRAGELFF. CDR3 in DNA: TGCGCCAGCAGCCCCGAAGGGCGGCGGGCCGGGGAGCTGTTTTTT. This chain uses TRBV5-1 with TRBJ2-2; possibly TRBD2 for D (5 bases). CDR3 size: 15 residues. The germline gives CDR1 SGHRS, CDR2 YFSETQ. V was clipped by 4 bases and J by 6 bases, with 16 bases between them.